Listed below are T cell receptor beta chains from one sample, sequenced in a study of beta chain features in type 1 diabetes. Only in-frame clones appear in the TCRdb table, and some are missing; sequencing was by immunoSEQ multiplex PCR. The table records roughly 610,000 clones, roughly 16% of them present only once. The sample taken for sequencing was naive CD4+ T cells from blood. These receptors were obtained from a man aged 18 to 29 in good health. Both conserved end residues are part of each CDR3. A D gene is named only where the DNA matches it firmly. Some rows have no size entry. The others give once, few or many, or a class for an expanded clone.

>TRBV14|NA|NA|TRBJ2-3
CASSSDSQSTDTQYF
TGTGCCAGCAGCTCCGACAGTCAAAGCACAGATACGCAGTATTTT
>TRBV5-6|NA|NA|TRBJ1-2
CASRRNNYGYTF
TGTGCCAGCAGAAGGAATAACTATGGCTACACCTTC
>TRBV5-1|NA|few|TRBJ2-6
CASSFGAGANVLTF
TGCGCCAGCAGCTTCGGGGCCGGGGCCAACGTCCTGACTTTC
>TRBV10-3|NA|few|TRBJ2-5
CAISAGTPPGETQYF
TGTGCCATCAGTGCCGGGACCCCACCGGGAGAGACCCAGTACTTC
>TRBV7-9|NA|NA|TRBJ1-5
CASSLGAPSNQPQHF
TGTGCCAGCAGCCTAGGGGCCCCAAGCAATCAGCCCCAGCATTTT
>TRBV18|TRBD2|many|TRBJ2-1
CASSPSGGGLEQFF
TGTGCCAGCTCACCCAGCGGCGGGGGGCTTGAGCAGTTCTTC
>TRBV10-3|NA|few|TRBJ2-3
CAIRPGATDTQYF
TGTGCCATCAGGCCGGGGGCCACAGATACGCAGTATTTT
>TRBV5-1|TRBD2|NA|TRBJ2-5
CASSTLAGGQETQYF
TGCGCCAGCAGCACATTAGCGGGGGGCCAAGAGACCCAGTACTTC
>TRBV29-1|NA|NA|TRBJ2-3
CSVAPSTDTQYF
TGCAGCGTTGCCCCTAGCACAGATACGCAGTATTTT
>TRBV18|NA|NA|TRBJ2-1
CASSPRDIGSNEQFF
TGTGCCAGCTCACCACGGGACATAGGGAGCAATGAGCAGTTCTTC
>TRBV7-9|NA|NA|TRBJ1-1
CASRREENTEAFF
TGTGCCAGCAGGCGCGAGGAGAACACTGAAGCTTTCTTT
>TRBV5-1|TRBD2|NA|TRBJ2-1
CASSLPGGRYNEQFF
TGCGCCAGCAGCTTACCGGGGGGTAGATACAATGAGCAGTTCTTC
>TRBV19|NA|NA|TRBJ2-7
CASRMAGQLSYEQYF
TGTGCCAGTAGGATGGCAGGACAATTGTCCTACGAGCAGTACTTC
>TRBV4-3|NA|NA|TRBJ2-2
CASSQDVKGGNTGELFF
TGCGCCAGCAGCCAAGATGTGAAAGGGGGTAACACCGGGGAGCTGTTTTTT
>TRBV5-6|TRBD1|few|TRBJ1-6
CASSSYGQGLNSPLHF
TGTGCCAGCAGCTCCTATGGACAGGGGCTAAATTCACCCCTCCACTTT
>TRBV4-1|NA|few|TRBJ2-7
CASSQPINPYEQYF
TGCGCCAGCAGCCAACCTATAAACCCCTACGAGCAGTACTTC
>TRBV28|TRBD1|NA|TRBJ1-5
CASRPSGTGGMVAQHF
TGTGCCAGCAGGCCCTCCGGGACAGGGGGCATGGTAGCCCAGCATTTT
>TRBV5-1|NA|few|TRBJ2-7
CASSLLGRVYEQYF
TGCGCCAGCAGCTTATTAGGGAGAGTTTACGAGCAGTACTTC
>TRBV28|NA|NA|TRBJ2-5
CASSLTGRRETQYF
TGTGCCAGCAGCTTGACAGGACGCCGGGAGACCCAGTACTTC
>TRBV7-3|TRBD1|NA|TRBJ1-1
CASSLGQGAEAFF
TGTGCCAGCAGCCTGGGACAGGGGGCCGAAGCTTTCTTT
>TRBV6-5|NA|NA|TRBJ2-4
CASSYSTKNIQYF
TGTGCCAGCAGTTACTCGACCAAAAACATTCAGTACTTC
>TRBV25-1|TRBD2|NA|TRBJ2-2
CASSDQTSANTGELFF
TGTGCCAGCAGTGATCAGACTAGCGCCAACACCGGGGAGCTGTTTTTT
>TRBV7-2|NA|NA|TRBJ1-6
CASSSQEGNTLHF
TGTGCCAGCAGCTCACAGGAGGGGAACACCCTCCACTTT
>TRBV5-8|TRBD2|NA|TRBJ2-4
CASSLLAGGPGFGKNIQYF
TGTGCCAGCAGCTTACTAGCGGGAGGGCCTGGGTTCGGCAAAAACATTCAGTACTTC
>TRBV9|NA|NA|TRBJ2-2
CASSVARTDRAGELFF
TGTGCCAGCAGCGTAGCGAGGACAGACCGGGCCGGGGAGCTGTTTTTT
>TRBV11-2|NA|NA|TRBJ2-1
CASSRLAGGRNEQFF
TGTGCCAGCAGCCGATTAGCAGGAGGGAGGAATGAGCAGTTCTTC
>TRBV18|TRBD1|few|TRBJ1-1
CASSLTGDATEAFF
TGTGCCAGCTCACTTACAGGGGATGCGACTGAAGCTTTCTTT
>TRBV7-9|NA|NA|TRBJ2-3
CASSLRAGSTDTQYF
TGTGCCAGCAGCTTAAGGGCAGGGAGCACAGATACGCAGTATTTT
>TRBV7-9|NA|NA|TRBJ2-3
CASSLARAIGAKSTDTQYF
TGTGCCAGCAGCTTAGCGAGGGCGATAGGGGCCAAAAGCACAGATACGCAGTATTTT
>TRBV18|NA|few|TRBJ2-4
CASSPAGAKNIQYF
TGTGCCAGCTCACCAGCAGGGGCCAAAAACATTCAGTACTTC